The T cell receptor beta chain described here comes from a study of blood T cells in healthy people across ages. The CDR3 totals 14 residues. Germline V gives CDR1 DFQATT, CDR2 SNEGSKA (reference sequence). The J segment lost 7 bases and the V segment lost 0 bases, leaving 6 bases of the junction unmatched. This clonotype showed up just a few times. Alongside a J-beta primer mix, a sample-barcoded 5' primer served in a second PCR lasting roughly 6 to 11 cycles. Each CDR3 protein is one row after TCRdb ran MiXCR on the 5' RACE reads. Found here are roughly 680,000 distinct CDR3 sequences, around 20% of them singletons; the top ten hold under 4%.

The sequence derives from a man between 65 and 85 years old in good health. The chain links TRBV20-1 to TRBJ1-2, with TRBD1 matching over 9 bases. The sequencing sample was made of blood. CDR3 sequence reads: CSARDGQGRGGYTF. CDR3 bases: TGCAGTGCTAGAGATGGACAGGGGCGAGGTGGCTACACCTTC.